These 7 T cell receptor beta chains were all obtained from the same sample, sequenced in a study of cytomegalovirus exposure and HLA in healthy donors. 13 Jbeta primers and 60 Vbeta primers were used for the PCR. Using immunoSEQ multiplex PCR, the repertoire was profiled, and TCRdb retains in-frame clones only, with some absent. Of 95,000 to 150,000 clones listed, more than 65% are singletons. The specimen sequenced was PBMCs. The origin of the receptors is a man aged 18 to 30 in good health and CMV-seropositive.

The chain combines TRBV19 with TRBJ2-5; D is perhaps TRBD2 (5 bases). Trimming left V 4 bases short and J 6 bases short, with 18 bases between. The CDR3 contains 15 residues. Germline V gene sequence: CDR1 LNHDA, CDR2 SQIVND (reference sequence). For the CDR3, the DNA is TGTGCCAGTAGTAAGGGCCCCGGGATGGAGCAGACCCAGTACTTC. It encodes CASSKGPGMEQTQYF. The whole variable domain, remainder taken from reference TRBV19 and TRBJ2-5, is DGGITQSPKYLFRKEGQNVTLSCEQNLNHDAMYWYRQDPGQGLRLIYYSQIVNDFQKGDIAEGYSVSREKKESFPLTVTSAQKNPTAFYLCASSKGPGMEQTQYFGPGTRLLVL.

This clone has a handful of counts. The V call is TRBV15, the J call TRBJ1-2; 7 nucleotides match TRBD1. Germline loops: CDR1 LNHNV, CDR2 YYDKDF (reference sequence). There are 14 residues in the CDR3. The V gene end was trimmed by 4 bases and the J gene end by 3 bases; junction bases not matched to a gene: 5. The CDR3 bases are TGTGCCACCAGCACCGGACAGGACCACTATGGCTACACCTTC. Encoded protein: CATSTGQDHYGYTF.

In nucleotides, the CDR3 is TGTGCCAGTAGTATAAAAGACAGGGGGAATCAGCCCCAGCATTTT. Protein sequence: CASSIKDRGNQPQHF. The rearrangement links TRBV19 to TRBJ1-5; 9 bases are shared with TRBD1. V was clipped by 2 bases and J by 4 bases; unmatched bases: 3. The CDR3 consists of 15 residues. Germline assignment: CDR1 LNHDA and CDR2 SQIVND (reference sequence).

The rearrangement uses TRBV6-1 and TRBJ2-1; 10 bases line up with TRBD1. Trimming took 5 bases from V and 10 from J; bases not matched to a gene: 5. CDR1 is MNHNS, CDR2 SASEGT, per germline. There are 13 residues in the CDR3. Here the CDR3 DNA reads TGTGCCAGCAGTCTCCCGGGACAGGGGGAGCAGTTCTTC. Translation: CASSLPGQGEQFF.

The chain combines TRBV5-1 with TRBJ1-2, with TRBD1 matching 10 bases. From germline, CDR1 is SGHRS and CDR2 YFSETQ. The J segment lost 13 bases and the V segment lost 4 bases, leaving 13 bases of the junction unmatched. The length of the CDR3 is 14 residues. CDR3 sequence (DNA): TGCGCCAGCAGCCAAGAAGCCGGGACAGGGGTTTTCACCTTC. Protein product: CASSQEAGTGVFTF.

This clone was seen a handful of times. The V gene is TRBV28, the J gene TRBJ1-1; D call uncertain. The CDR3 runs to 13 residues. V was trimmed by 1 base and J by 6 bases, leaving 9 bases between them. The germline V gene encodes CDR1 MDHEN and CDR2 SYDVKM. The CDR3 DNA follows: TGTGCCAGCAGTTTATTTACAGTCCCTGAAGCTTTCTTT. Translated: CASSLFTVPEAFF.

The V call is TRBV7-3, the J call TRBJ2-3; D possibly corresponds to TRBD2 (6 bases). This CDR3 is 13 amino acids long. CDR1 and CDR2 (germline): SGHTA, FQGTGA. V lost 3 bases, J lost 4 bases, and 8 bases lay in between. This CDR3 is CASSLTRADTQYF. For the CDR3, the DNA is TGTGCCAGCAGCTTGACTAGAGCAGATACGCAGTATTTT.